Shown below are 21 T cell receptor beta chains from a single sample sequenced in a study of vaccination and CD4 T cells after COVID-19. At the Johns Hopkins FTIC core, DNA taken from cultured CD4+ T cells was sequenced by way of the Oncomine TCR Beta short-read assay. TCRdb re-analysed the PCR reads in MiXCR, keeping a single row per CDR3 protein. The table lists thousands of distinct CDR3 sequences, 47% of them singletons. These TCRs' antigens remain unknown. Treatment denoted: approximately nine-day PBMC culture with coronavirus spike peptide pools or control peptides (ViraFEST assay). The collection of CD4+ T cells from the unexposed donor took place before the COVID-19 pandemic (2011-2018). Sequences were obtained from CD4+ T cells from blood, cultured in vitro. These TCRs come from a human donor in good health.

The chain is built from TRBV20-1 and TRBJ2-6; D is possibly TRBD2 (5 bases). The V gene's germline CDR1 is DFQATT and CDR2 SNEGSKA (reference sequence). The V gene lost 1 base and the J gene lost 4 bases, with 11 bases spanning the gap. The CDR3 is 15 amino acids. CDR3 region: CSARAGLSGANVLTF. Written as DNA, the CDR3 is TGCAGTGCTAGAGCCGGACTGTCGGGGGCCAACGTCCTGACTTTC.

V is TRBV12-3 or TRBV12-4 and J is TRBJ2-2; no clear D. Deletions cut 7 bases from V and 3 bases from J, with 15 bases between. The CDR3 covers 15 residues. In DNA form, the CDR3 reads TGTGCCAGCACTCCATCGTCAGGCCACACCGGGGAGCTGTTTTTT. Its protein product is CASTPSSGHTGELFF.

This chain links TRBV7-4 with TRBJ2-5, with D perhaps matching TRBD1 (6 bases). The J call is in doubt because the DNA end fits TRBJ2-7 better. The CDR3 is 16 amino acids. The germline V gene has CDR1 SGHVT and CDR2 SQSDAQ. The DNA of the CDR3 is TGTGCCAGCAGCGACCCCTATCCGGGACACAACCCCGAGCAGTACTTC. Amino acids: CASSDPYPGHNPEQYF.

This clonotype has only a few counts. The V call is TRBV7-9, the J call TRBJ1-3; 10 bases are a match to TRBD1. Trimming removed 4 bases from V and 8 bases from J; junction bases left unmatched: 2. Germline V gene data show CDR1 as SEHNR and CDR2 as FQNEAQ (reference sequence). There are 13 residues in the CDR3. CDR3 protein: CASSWDRGHTIYF. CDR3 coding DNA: TGTGCCAGCAGCTGGGACAGGGGACACACCATATATTTT.

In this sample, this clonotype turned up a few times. CDR3 sequence reads: CASGGTYPYTEAFF. The CDR3 coding sequence is TGTGCCAGCGGGGGGACGTACCCATACACTGAAGCTTTCTTT. The chain is built from TRBV6-1 and TRBJ1-1; D may be TRBD1 (5 bases). Germline assignment: CDR1 MNHNS and CDR2 SASEGT. Trimming removed 8 bases at V and 3 bases at J, with 16 bases between. There are 14 residues in the CDR3.

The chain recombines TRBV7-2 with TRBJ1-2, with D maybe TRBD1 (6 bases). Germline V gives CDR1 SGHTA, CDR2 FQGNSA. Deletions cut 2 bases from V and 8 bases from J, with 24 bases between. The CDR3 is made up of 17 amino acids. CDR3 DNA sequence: TGTGCCAGCAGCTTATCACCCGTTGGGGGGGCATATGGCGGCTACACCTTC. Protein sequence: CASSLSPVGGAYGGYTF.

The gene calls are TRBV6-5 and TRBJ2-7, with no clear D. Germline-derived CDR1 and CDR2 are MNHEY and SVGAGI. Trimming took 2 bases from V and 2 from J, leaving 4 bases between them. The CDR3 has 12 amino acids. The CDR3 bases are TGTGCCAGCAGTTACCAGACCTACGAGCAGTACTTC. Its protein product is CASSYQTYEQYF.

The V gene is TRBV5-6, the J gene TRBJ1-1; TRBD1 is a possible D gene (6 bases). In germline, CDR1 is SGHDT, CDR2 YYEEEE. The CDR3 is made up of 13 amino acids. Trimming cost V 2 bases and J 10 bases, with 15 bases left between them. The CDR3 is CASSFTGKGGAFF. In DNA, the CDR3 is TGTGCCAGCAGCTTCACAGGGAAGGGGGGAGCTTTCTTT.

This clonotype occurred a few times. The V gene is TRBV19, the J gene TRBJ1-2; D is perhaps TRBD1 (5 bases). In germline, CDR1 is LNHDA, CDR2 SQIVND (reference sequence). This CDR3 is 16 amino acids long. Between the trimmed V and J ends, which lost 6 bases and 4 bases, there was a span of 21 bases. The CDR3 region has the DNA TGTGCCAGTAGCCATGGGCTGCGGGGGGAGGTCTATGGCTACACCTTC. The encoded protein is CASSHGLRGEVYGYTF.

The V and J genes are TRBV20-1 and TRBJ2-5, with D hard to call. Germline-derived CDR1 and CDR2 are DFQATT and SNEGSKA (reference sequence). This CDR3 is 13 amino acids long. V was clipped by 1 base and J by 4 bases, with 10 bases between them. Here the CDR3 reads CSARGIARETQYF. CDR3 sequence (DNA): TGCAGTGCTAGAGGTATCGCTCGAGAGACCCAGTACTTC.

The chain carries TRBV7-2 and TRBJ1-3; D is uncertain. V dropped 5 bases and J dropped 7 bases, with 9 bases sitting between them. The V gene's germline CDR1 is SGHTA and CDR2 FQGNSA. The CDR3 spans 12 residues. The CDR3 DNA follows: TGTGCCAGCAGCCTTGATTATAACACCATATATTTT. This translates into CASSLDYNTIYF.

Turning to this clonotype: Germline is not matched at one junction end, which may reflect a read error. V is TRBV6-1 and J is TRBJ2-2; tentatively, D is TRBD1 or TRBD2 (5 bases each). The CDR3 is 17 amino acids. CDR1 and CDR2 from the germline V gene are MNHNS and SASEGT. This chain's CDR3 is CASSPRDPGSGTGELFF. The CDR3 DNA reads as TGTGCCAGCAGTCCACGGGACCCCGGATCGGGCACCGGGGAGCTGTTCTTT.

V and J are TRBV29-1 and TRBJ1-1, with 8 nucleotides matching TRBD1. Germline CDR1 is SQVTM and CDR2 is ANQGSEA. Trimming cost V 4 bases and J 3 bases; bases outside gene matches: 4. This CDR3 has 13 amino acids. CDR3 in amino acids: CSVAQGAHTEAFF. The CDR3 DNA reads TGCAGCGTTGCGCAGGGGGCCCACACTGAAGCTTTCTTT.

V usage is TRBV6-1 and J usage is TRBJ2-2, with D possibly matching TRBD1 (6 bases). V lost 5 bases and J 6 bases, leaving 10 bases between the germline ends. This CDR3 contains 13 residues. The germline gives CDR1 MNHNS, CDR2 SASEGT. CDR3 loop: CASSSRGPGELFF. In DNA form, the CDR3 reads TGTGCCAGCAGTAGCAGGGGCCCCGGGGAGCTGTTTTTT.

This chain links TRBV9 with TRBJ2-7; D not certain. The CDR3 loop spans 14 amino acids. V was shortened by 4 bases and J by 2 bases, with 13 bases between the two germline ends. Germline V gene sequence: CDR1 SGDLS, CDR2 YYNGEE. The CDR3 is CASSPRLGTYEQYF. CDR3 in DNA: TGTGCCAGCAGCCCCCGACTGGGTACCTACGAGCAGTACTTC. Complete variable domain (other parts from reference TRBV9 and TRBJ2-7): DSGVTQTPKHLITATGQRVTLRCSPRSGDLSVYWYQQSLDQGLQFLIQYYNGEERAKGNILERFSAQQFPDLHSELNLSSLELGDSALYFCASSPRLGTYEQYFGPGTRLTVT.

As DNA, the CDR3 is TGTGCCAGCAGTCAAAGAGTCTCGGGGATTGGTCGGCATGGCTACACCTTC. It specifies CASSQRVSGIGRHGYTF. The chain uses TRBV6-1 and TRBJ1-2; D not resolved. V gave up 5 bases and J gave up 6 bases, with 25 bases separating them. CDR1 and CDR2 from the germline V gene are MNHNS and SASEGT. The CDR3 contains 17 residues.

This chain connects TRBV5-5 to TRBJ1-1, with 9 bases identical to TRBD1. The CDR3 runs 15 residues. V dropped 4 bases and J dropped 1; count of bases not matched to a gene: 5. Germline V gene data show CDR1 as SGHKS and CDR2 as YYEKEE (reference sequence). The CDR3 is CASSPRTGANTEAFF. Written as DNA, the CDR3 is TGTGCCAGCAGCCCTCGGACAGGGGCGAACACTGAAGCTTTCTTT.

DNA of the CDR3: TGTGCCAGTAGTATTATGGGACCGGAGGATGGCTACACCTTC. This gives the protein CASSIMGPEDGYTF. The chain combines TRBV19 with TRBJ1-2, with a weak D call TRBD1 (5 bases). Trimming took off 3 bases at V and 6 bases at J, with 14 bases between the two ends. Germline CDR1 LNHDA, CDR2 SQIVND (reference sequence). The CDR3 consists of 14 residues.

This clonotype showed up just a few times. In DNA, the CDR3 is TGTGCCAGCACCGGGGGGGGCACAGATACGCAGTATTTT. It specifies CASTGGGTDTQYF. This chain uses TRBV27 with TRBJ2-3, with 8 bases that match TRBD2. The CDR3 contains 13 residues. V lost 7 bases to trimming and J lost 1 base; unmatched junction nucleotides: 1. The germline V gene encodes CDR1 MNHEY and CDR2 SMNVEV (reference sequence).

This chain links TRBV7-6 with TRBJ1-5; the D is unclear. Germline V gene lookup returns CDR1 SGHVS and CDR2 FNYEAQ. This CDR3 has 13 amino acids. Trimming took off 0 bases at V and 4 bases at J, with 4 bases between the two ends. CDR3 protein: CASSLAQNQPQHF. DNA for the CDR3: TGTGCCAGCAGCTTAGCCCAAAATCAGCCCCAGCATTTT.

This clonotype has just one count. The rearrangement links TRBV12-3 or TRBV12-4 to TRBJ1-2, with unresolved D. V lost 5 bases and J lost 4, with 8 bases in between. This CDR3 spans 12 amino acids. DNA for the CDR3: TGTGCCAGCAGTCCAGGACCCTATGGCTACACCTTC. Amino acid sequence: CASSPGPYGYTF.